The clone carrying this TCR beta chain appeared a few times. Its antigen is unidentified. In germline, CDR1 is MDHEN, CDR2 SYDVKM. Trimming shortened V by 2 bases and J by 4 bases, and 17 bases separated the two germline ends. This CDR3 is 16 amino acids long. These data originate in a study of vaccination and CD4 T cells after COVID-19. Study findings and constraints: Spike mono-reactivity was found in 304 of 307 vaccine-specific clones from convalescent patients.

Treatment reported: roughly 11-day PBMC culture with coronavirus spike peptide pools or control peptides (ViraFEST assay). Cultured CD4+ T cells had their DNA profiled by the Oncomine TCR Beta short-read assay. TCRdb re-called the PCR reads with MiXCR, one entry per CDR3 protein. Here the sample spans 20,000 to 25,000 distinct CDR3 sequences, 35% to 40% being singletons. Sequences were derived from CD4+ T cells from blood, cultured in vitro, sampled before SARS-CoV-2 vaccination. The receptor's source is a human donor who had recovered from COVID-19. J is TRBJ1-2 and V is TRBV28; D not certain. This CDR3 reads CASSLPSALSGYGYTF. CDR3 nucleotides: TGTGCCAGCAGTTTACCCTCGGCGCTCTCGGGCTATGGCTACACCTTC.